This T cell receptor (beta chain) was observed in a study of shared clonotypes between healthy human individuals. About the study: Contributing individuals were two females and three males aged 18 to 49. Regarding the study as a whole: Clonotype sharing across a few donors was observed for around 4.8% of naive CD4 clonotypes. The four-donor shared clonotypes exceeded non-shared clonotypes in generation probability, with non-shared ones scoring lower. Sampling used blood alone; tissue repertoires probably differ.

Clones were read by immunoSEQ multiplex PCR, and TCRdb kept only the in-frame ones, dropping some. In the table there are 1.5 million to 2.5 million clones, around 96% of which are singletons. Comment on this clone: Its antigen is still unknown.

Terminally differentiated effector memory CD45RA+ cells were excluded from the naive CD8 cells, which were CD45RO-negative and positively selected for CCR7. Germline assignment: CDR1 SGDLS and CDR2 YYNGEE. V lost 3 bases and J lost 3, with 11 bases in between. CDR3 length equals 14 residues. Specimen: naive CD8+ T cells sorted from blood. This receptor was taken from a man aged 18 to 29 in good health. J is TRBJ2-3 and V is TRBV9, with a tentative D call TRBD1 (6 bases). The CDR3 loop reads CASSAVGATDTQYF. The CDR3 DNA sequence: TGTGCCAGCAGCGCAGTGGGGGCGACAGATACGCAGTATTTT.